Each of the 22 T cell receptor beta chains below was sequenced from the same sample in a study of regulatory T cells in long-lasting Graves disease. Arm-PCR of CDR3 regions and iRepertoire HTBI primers were the basis on which TCR beta libraries were built. TCRdb re-analysed the multiplex PCR reads in MiXCR, keeping a single row per CDR3 protein. The table lists 300,000 or so distinct CDR3 sequences, around a fifth of them singletons, with less than 35% in the top ten. Time point defined: persistent/refractory GD, antithyroid drugs over 5 years with positive TRAb. PBMC-extracted RNA yielded the TCR library. The sequences come from peripheral blood mononuclear cells (PBMCs), collected when the disease was refractory, from a patient treated with antithyroid drugs. The source is a female donor with Graves disease.

This clonotype was found a few times. The V gene is TRBV19, the J gene TRBJ2-6, with 7 bases that match TRBD1. V shed 8 bases and J 0 bases; nucleotides not matched to a gene: 7. The CDR3 consists of 16 residues. Germline CDR1 reads LNHDA; CDR2 reads SQIVND (reference sequence). The CDR3 loop is CASRDSTHSGANVLTF. Written as DNA, the CDR3 is TGTGCCAGTCGGGACAGCACACACTCTGGGGCCAACGTCCTGACTTTC.

The chain employs TRBV7-2 and TRBJ2-3, with D possibly matching TRBD1 (5 bases). The V end lost 1 base, the J end lost 1 base, and 9 bases lay between the germline ends. The germline V gene encodes CDR1 SGHTA and CDR2 FQGNSA. The CDR3 is 15 residues long. CDR3 protein: CASSLVLGGTDTQYF. CDR3 nucleotide sequence: TGTGCCAGCAGCTTAGTGCTAGGGGGCACAGATACGCAGTATTTT.

V is TRBV18 and J is TRBJ1-2, with 12 bases that match TRBD1. The CDR3 is 15 residues long. In germline, CDR1 is KGHSH, CDR2 LQKENI. Trimming cost V 3 bases and J 8 bases; bases outside gene matches: 7. The CDR3: CASSPRDRGLRGYTF. CDR3 bases: TGTGCCAGCTCACCCAGGGACAGGGGGCTACGAGGCTACACCTTC.

The chain recombines TRBV6-1 with TRBJ2-5; no clear D. This CDR3 comprises 14 residues. Trimming removed 10 bases at V and 5 bases at J, with 20 bases between. Per the germline V gene, CDR1 is MNHNS and CDR2 is SASEGT. The CDR3 region has the DNA TGTGCCAACAGACTCGGACCGACTTGGGAGACCCAGTACTTC. Translation: CANRLGPTWETQYF.

The table lists this clonotype with a few counts. V and J are TRBV18 and TRBJ2-7; D may match TRBD1 or TRBD2 (5 bases each). Deletions cut 2 bases from V and 0 bases from J, with 11 bases between. The CDR3 consists of 15 residues. The germline CDR1 and CDR2 sequences are KGHSH and LQKENI. The CDR3 DNA follows: TGTGCCAGCTCACCAGAGGGACCGGCCTCCTACGAGCAGTACTTC. Its translation: CASSPEGPASYEQYF. Using reference TRBV18 and TRBJ2-7 for the parts outside the CDR3, the full variable domain is NAGVMQNPRHLVRRRGQEARLRCSPMKGHSHVYWYRQLPEEGLKFMVYLQKENIIDESGMPKERFSAEFPKEGPSILRIQQVVRGDSAAYFCASSPEGPASYEQYFGPGTRLTVT.

J is TRBJ1-3 and V is TRBV2; D possibly corresponds to TRBD1 (6 bases). V shed 10 bases and J shed 4 bases, with 14 bases lying between them. The CDR3 has 13 residues. Germline CDR1 reads SNHLY; CDR2 reads FYNNEI. In nucleotides, the CDR3 is TGTGCCACCCGCCGGGACACCGGAAACACCATATATTTT. This codes for CATRRDTGNTIYF.

The chain has TRBV6-2 or TRBV6-3 and TRBJ2-5, with 11 nucleotides matching TRBD1. CDR1 is MNHEY, CDR2 SVGEGT, per germline. CDR3 length: 15 residues. With V trimmed by 5 bases and J by 6 bases, 8 bases remained unmatched. The CDR3: CASSRDRGKRKTQYF. The CDR3 region has the DNA TGTGCCAGCAGTCGGGACAGGGGGAAGAGAAAGACCCAGTACTTC.

This clonotype was detected only a few times. The V gene is TRBV7-9, the J gene TRBJ2-7, with 8 bases aligning to TRBD2. There are 14 residues in the CDR3. Trimming took 5 bases from V and 9 from J; bases not matched to a gene: 12. Germline CDR1 and CDR2: SEHNR and FQNEAQ (reference sequence). CDR3 in DNA: TGTGCCAGCAGCAAAGACGGGAGGGTGGGTTTGCAGTACTTC. Its protein product is CASSKDGRVGLQYF.

This clonotype was seen more than once but under ten times. This sequence joins TRBV18 and TRBJ2-7; unclear D gene. Per germline, CDR1 KGHSH and CDR2 LQKENI. V gave up 0 bases and J gave up 5 bases, with 11 bases separating them. The CDR3 length is 14 residues. CDR3 bases: TGTGCCAGCTCACCACCAGGGCCGATCCACGAGCAGTACTTC. Encoded protein: CASSPPGPIHEQYF.

This clonotype was recorded at least ten times. The chain has TRBV5-6 and TRBJ2-7; 8 positions agree with TRBD2. Per the germline V gene, CDR1 is SGHDT and CDR2 is YYEEEE. The CDR3 runs to 14 residues. V was clipped by 4 bases and J by 7 bases; unmatched bases: 10. The CDR3 bases are TGTGCCAGCAGCATTAGCGGGATCGAGGGTGAGCAGTACTTC. Translating gives CASSISGIEGEQYF. Full variable domain (remainder filled in from reference TRBV5-6 and TRBJ2-7): DAGVTQSPTHLIKTRGQQVTLRCSPKSGHDTVSWYQQALGQGPQFIFQYYEEEERQRGNFPDRFSGHQFPNYSSELNVNALLLGDSALYLCASSISGIEGEQYFGPGTRLTVT.

Comment on this clonotype: A read error may be the cause here, since a much bigger clone is one base away. The rearrangement uses TRBV28 and TRBJ1-1; possibly TRBD1 for D (6 bases). CDR3 length: 12 amino acids. Germline V gives CDR1 MDHEN, CDR2 SYDVKM. Written as DNA, the CDR3 is TGTGTCAGCAGCCCGGACAGCACTGAAGCTTTCTTT. Translating it yields CVSSPDSTEAFF.

This clonotype came up many times. The chain couples TRBV7-2 to TRBJ2-5; weak D call: TRBD2 (6 bases). The V gene's germline CDR1 is SGHTA and CDR2 FQGNSA. This CDR3 region has 11 residues. V lost 3 bases and J 9 bases, leaving 8 bases between the germline ends. CDR3 sequence: CASSLWGAQYF. The CDR3, as DNA: TGTGCCAGCAGCTTGTGGGGGGCCCAGTACTTC.

V is TRBV6-5 and J is TRBJ2-7; D gene uncertain. Germline values: CDR1 MNHEY, CDR2 SVGAGI. V lost 1 base and J lost 5, with 6 bases in between. This CDR3 comprises 12 residues. CDR3 in amino acids: CASSYLRNEQYF. CDR3 bases: TGTGCCAGCAGTTACTTACGGAACGAGCAGTACTTC.

This clonotype occurred a few times. V usage is TRBV12-3 or TRBV12-4 and J usage is TRBJ1-1; no firm D call. V gave up 5 bases and J gave up 5 bases, with 15 bases separating them. The CDR3 loop spans 14 amino acids. CDR3 amino acids: CASSTQIEGTEAFF. The CDR3, as DNA: TGTGCCAGCAGTACTCAAATTGAAGGGACTGAAGCTTTCTTT.

V and J are TRBV28 and TRBJ2-2, with 11 bases aligning to TRBD1. The CDR3 contains 16 residues. The germline V gene has CDR1 MDHEN and CDR2 SYDVKM. V was clipped by 3 bases and J by 3 bases; unmatched bases: 3. The CDR3 sequence: CASSFRDRGDTGELFF. CDR3 nucleotide sequence: TGTGCCAGCAGTTTTAGGGACAGGGGGGACACCGGGGAGCTGTTTTTT.

This clonotype was counted ten times or more. The V gene is TRBV6-5, the J gene TRBJ2-5; 9 bases are a match to TRBD2. Germline CDR1 is MNHEY and CDR2 is SVGAGI. After removal of 4 bases from V and 1 base from J, the junction contained 4 bases not matched to a gene. The CDR3 is 15 residues long. The CDR3 spells CASSLIAGVQETQYF. The DNA of the CDR3 is TGTGCCAGCAGTTTAATAGCGGGGGTCCAAGAGACCCAGTACTTC.

This clonotype was recorded many times. V and J are TRBV10-3 and TRBJ1-2; D remains unclear. The CDR3 consists of 12 residues. Germline CDR1 is ENHRY and CDR2 is SYGVKD. V shed 2 bases and J shed 5 bases, with 6 bases lying between them. CDR3: CAISETAYGYTF. CDR3 DNA: TGTGCCATCAGTGAGACAGCGTATGGCTACACCTTC.

The table lists this clonotype with a few counts. The chain has TRBV18 and TRBJ2-7; possible D gene TRBD1, 6 bases. The CDR3 has 13 amino acids. Trimming pared 2 bases from V and 5 bases from J, leaving 10 bases between. Germline assignment: CDR1 KGHSH and CDR2 LQKENI. For the CDR3, the DNA is TGTGCCAGCTCACCAGATCAGGGGCACGAGCAGTACTTC. Residues: CASSPDQGHEQYF.

This clonotype came up once. The CDR3 protein is CSARDPDGYTYGYTF. In DNA form, the CDR3 reads TGCAGTGCTAGAGATCCGGACGGGTATACCTATGGCTACACCTTC. The J gene is TRBJ1-2, the V gene TRBV20-1; unclear D gene. The V end was cut by 0 bases, the J end by 4 bases, with 15 bases between. Per germline, CDR1 DFQATT and CDR2 SNEGSKA (reference sequence). This CDR3 is built from 15 residues.

Comment on this clonotype: Because it lacks the conserved phenylalanine or tryptophan at the end, this CDR3 is likely a read error. The V gene is TRBV20-1, the J gene TRBJ2-4; D uncertain. The germline V gene encodes CDR1 DFQATT and CDR2 SNEGSKA (reference sequence). Trimming removed 3 bases at V and 0 bases at J, with 12 bases between. The CDR3 has 15 residues. The CDR3 nucleotides are TGCAGTGCTAGGGATCCGGCCTTAGCCAAAAACATTCAGTACTCC. It encodes CSARDPALAKNIQYS.

This clonotype was detected many times. J is TRBJ1-5 and V is TRBV2, with D hard to call. V was pared by 6 bases and J by 2 bases, with 17 bases between. The germline CDR1 and CDR2 sequences are SNHLY and FYNNEI. This CDR3 has 16 amino acids. The CDR3 sequence is CASSVLVALGNQPQHF. CDR3 DNA: TGTGCCAGCAGCGTTCTAGTGGCTCTTGGCAATCAGCCCCAGCATTTT.

This clonotype was recorded once. Germline and junction disagree at one end, which may indicate a read error. The V and J genes are TRBV2 and TRBJ2-7; the D gene is possibly TRBD2 (5 bases). This CDR3 spans 13 amino acids. Germline CDR1 and CDR2: SNHLY and FYNNEI. This CDR3 is CASRPPGTRERYF. CDR3 bases: TGTGCCAGCAGGCCCCCTGGTACTAGGGAGCGGTACTTC.